These 19 T cell receptor beta chains were sequenced from one sample in a study of glioma-infiltrating T cells after dendritic cell vaccination. The table came from immunoSEQ multiplex PCR; TCRdb's copy has only in-frame clones and leaves some out. The sample includes 80,000 to 100,000 clones, 65% to 85% of them seen just once. Time point meaning: after dendritic cell vaccination, including at tumor progression/relapse. This specimen consisted of blood, obtained after dendritic cell vaccination. These receptors were obtained from a human donor with glioblastoma.

The chain joins TRBV15 to TRBJ1-2; TRBD1 matches 8 bases. CDR3 length: 17 amino acids. The V gene's germline CDR1 is LNHNV and CDR2 YYDKDF (reference sequence). Losses at the gene ends were 5 bases for V and 8 bases for J; bases not matched to a gene: 19. As DNA, the CDR3 is TGTGCCACCAGCCTAGGGGATCTTCCAGGGGGCGCAAGGGGCTACACCTTC. Protein product: CATSLGDLPGGARGYTF.

This chain uses TRBV7-2 with TRBJ2-3, with D perhaps matching TRBD2 (7 bases). The germline CDR1 and CDR2 sequences are SGHTA and FQGNSA. Trimming took off 3 bases at V and 0 bases at J, with 13 bases between the two ends. The CDR3 spans 16 residues. The CDR3 nucleotides are TGTGCCAGCAGCTTGTTTCGGGGGGCCAGCACAGATACGCAGTATTTT. As protein: CASSLFRGASTDTQYF.

This clone occurred once. The chain recombines TRBV27 with TRBJ2-3, with a tentative D call TRBD2 (6 bases). The CDR3 covers 14 residues. Trimming took off 4 bases at V and 4 bases at J, with 12 bases between the two ends. Germline assignment: CDR1 MNHEY and CDR2 SMNVEV (reference sequence). The CDR3, as DNA: TGTGCCAGCAGTTCCCGGACGGGGGCAGATACGCAGTATTTT. The encoded protein is CASSSRTGADTQYF.

This clone was seen more than once but under ten times. The rearrangement joins TRBV19 to TRBJ1-5; a possible D gene is TRBD1 (6 bases). The germline gives CDR1 LNHDA, CDR2 SQIVND (reference sequence). Trimming removed 5 bases from V and 2 bases from J, with 13 bases in between. The CDR3 totals 15 residues. In nucleotides, the CDR3 is TGTGCCAGTAGTGGTGGGACAAGGGGCAATCAGCCCCAGCATTTT. As protein: CASSGGTRGNQPQHF. Based on the CDR3 plus reference TRBV19 and TRBJ1-5, the full variable domain is DGGITQSPKYLFRKEGQNVTLSCEQNLNHDAMYWYRQDPGQGLRLIYYSQIVNDFQKGDIAEGYSVSREKKESFPLTVTSAQKNPTAFYLCASSGGTRGNQPQHFGDGTRLSIL.

V gene TRBV18 combines with J gene TRBJ1-5; D unresolved. The CDR3 spans 13 residues. Germline lookup yields CDR1 KGHSH and CDR2 LQKENI. V dropped 5 bases and J dropped 4 bases, with 9 bases sitting between them. CDR3 loop: CASSTTENQPQHF. The DNA of the CDR3 is TGTGCCAGCTCAACGACGGAGAATCAGCCCCAGCATTTT. Combining the CDR3 with reference TRBV18 and TRBJ1-5 gives the whole variable domain NAGVMQNPRHLVRRRGQEARLRCSPMKGHSHVYWYRQLPEEGLKFMVYLQKENIIDESGMPKERFSAEFPKEGPSILRIQQVVRGDSAAYFCASSTTENQPQHFGDGTRLSIL.

The V and J genes are TRBV6-5 and TRBJ1-1; TRBD1 matches 9 bases. V dropped 6 bases and J dropped 5; count of bases not matched to a gene: 4. CDR3 length: 13 amino acids. Germline values: CDR1 MNHEY, CDR2 SVGAGI. DNA for the CDR3: TGTGCCAGCAGCCCCGACAGGGGGACTGAAGCTTTCTTT. Its protein is CASSPDRGTEAFF.

The rearrangement links TRBV10-1 to TRBJ2-7; the match to TRBD1 covers 7 bases. The CDR3 loop spans 14 amino acids. V shed 5 bases, J shed 4 bases, and the junction held 8 bases outside the gene matches. CDR1 is WNHNN and CDR2 is SYGVQD in the germline V gene (reference sequence). The CDR3 reads CASSPSGGKYEQYF. Here the CDR3 DNA reads TGCGCCAGCAGTCCGTCAGGGGGTAAATACGAGCAGTACTTC.

This clone has just a few counts. The chain recombines TRBV10-3 with TRBJ2-7, with D possibly matching TRBD2 (5 bases). V was cut by 2 bases and J by 2 bases, with 10 bases left in between. This CDR3 has 14 amino acids. Germline V lookup: CDR1 ENHRY, CDR2 SYGVKD. DNA of the CDR3: TGTGCCATCAGTGAGAATGAGGGAGCCTACGAGCAGTACTTC. Translating it yields CAISENEGAYEQYF.

This clone was picked up a small number of times. The chain recombines TRBV2 with TRBJ2-7, with 9 bases matching TRBD1. From germline, CDR1 is SNHLY and CDR2 FYNNEI. The CDR3 contains 14 residues. V was pared by 6 bases and J by 4 bases, with 7 bases of the junction left unmatched. The CDR3: CASSGQGLRYEQYF. DNA for the CDR3: TGTGCCAGCAGCGGACAGGGGCTACGTTACGAGCAGTACTTC.

This clone was recorded once. The V gene is TRBV18, the J gene TRBJ2-1, with TRBD2 matching over 9 bases. J gave up 0 bases and V 1 base, and 7 bases lay outside the gene matches. From germline, CDR1 is KGHSH and CDR2 LQKENI. CDR3 size: 18 residues. The CDR3 DNA reads TGTGCCAGCTCACCACTAGGTCTAGCGGGGAGCTCCTACAATGAGCAGTTCTTC. Its protein product is CASSPLGLAGSSYNEQFF.

The rearrangement uses TRBV6-5 and TRBJ1-2; D gene uncertain. CDR3 length: 13 amino acids. From germline, CDR1 is MNHEY and CDR2 SVGAGI. V lost 2 bases, J lost 4 bases, and 8 bases lay in between. CDR3 in amino acids: CASSYSNLYGYTF. For the CDR3, the DNA is TGTGCCAGCAGTTACAGCAATCTCTATGGCTACACCTTC.

This clone appeared once. This chain joins TRBV4-2 and TRBJ1-2; D not certain. V lost 0 bases, J lost 2 bases, and 10 bases lay in between. This CDR3 has 15 residues. Germline CDR1 and CDR2: LGHNA and YNFKEQ. The CDR3 reads CASSQDRQSNYGYTF. Here the CDR3 DNA reads TGTGCCAGCAGCCAAGACAGGCAGAGCAACTATGGCTACACCTTC.

The V and J genes are TRBV21-1 and TRBJ2-7; the DNA was not used to check the table's D call, TRBD1. TRBV21-1 is termed a pseudogene. The CDR3 totals 17 residues. CDR3 bases: TGTGCCAGCAACCAAAAGAGAAGGGGGGACAGGGGCTACGAGCAGTACTTC. Protein: CASNQKRRGDRGYEQYF.

The V call is TRBV29-1, the J call TRBJ2-7; a weak D match, TRBD2 (6 bases). The CDR3 is 12 amino acids. Trimming took off 6 bases at V and 6 bases at J, with 15 bases between the two ends. Germline V gives CDR1 SQVTM, CDR2 ANQGSEA. Written as DNA, the CDR3 is TGCAGCGTAAGAATTACTAGCTCCGAGCAGTACTTC. Translated, it gives CSVRITSSEQYF.

V gene TRBV5-5 combines with J gene TRBJ2-2; 7 nucleotides align to TRBD2. Per the germline V gene, CDR1 is SGHKS and CDR2 is YYEKEE (reference sequence). There are 17 residues in the CDR3. Trimming at V came to 4 bases and at J to 6 bases, leaving 15 bases not matched to a gene. The CDR3 loop is CASSDQRMGGRSGELFF. CDR3 nucleotide sequence: TGTGCCAGCAGCGATCAACGTATGGGGGGGAGATCCGGGGAGCTGTTTTTT.

This clone was detected only once. The chain couples TRBV19 to TRBJ2-3, with 8 bases identical to TRBD1. The CDR3 runs 13 residues. CDR1 and CDR2 (germline): LNHDA, SQIVND (reference sequence). Trimming at V came to 5 bases and at J to 4 bases, leaving 2 bases not matched to a gene. CDR3 sequence reads: CASSDRGPDTQYF. In nucleotides, the CDR3 is TGTGCCAGTAGTGACAGGGGCCCAGATACGCAGTATTTT. The full variable domain, rest sourced from reference TRBV19 and TRBJ2-3, is DGGITQSPKYLFRKEGQNVTLSCEQNLNHDAMYWYRQDPGQGLRLIYYSQIVNDFQKGDIAEGYSVSREKKESFPLTVTSAQKNPTAFYLCASSDRGPDTQYFGPGTRLTVL.

The rearrangement joins TRBV11-3 to TRBJ2-1; 11 bases match TRBD2. The trim removed 5 bases at V and 6 bases at J, leaving 3 bases unmatched. In germline, CDR1 is SGHNT, CDR2 YENEEA. This CDR3 contains 14 residues. CDR3 protein: CASSPGLAGNEQFF. Here the CDR3 DNA reads TGTGCCAGCAGCCCAGGACTAGCGGGCAATGAGCAGTTCTTC.

CDR3 loop: CASSEAGRDNQPQHF. The CDR3 DNA reads TGCGCCAGCAGTGAAGCGGGACGGGACAATCAGCCCCAGCATTTT. This rearrangement joins TRBV10-2 to TRBJ1-5, with a weak D call TRBD1 (5 bases). The CDR3 extends over 15 amino acids. V was trimmed by 3 bases and J by 3 bases, leaving 12 bases between them. CDR1 is WSHSY, CDR2 SAAADI, per germline.

This clone was observed a single time. J is TRBJ2-1 and V is TRBV10-3; the D gene is possibly TRBD1 (6 bases). The CDR3 length is 14 residues. V dropped 6 bases and J dropped 7 bases, with 16 bases sitting between them. CDR1 is ENHRY and CDR2 is SYGVKD in the germline V gene. CDR3 DNA sequence: TGTGCCATCAGGTTTTCGGACAGTAGAAATGAGCAGTTCTTC. It codes for CAIRFSDSRNEQFF.